The 3 T cell receptor beta chains below all came from one sample that was sequenced in a study of shared clonotypes between healthy human individuals. Repertoires were generated with immunoSEQ multiplex PCR, while TCRdb's copy carries only in-frame clones and drops some. The sample lists fewer than 200,000 clones, just under 95% seen once, with 0.067% in the top ten. The specimen was naive CD4+ T cells sorted from blood. Subset defined: CD45RA+ positively selected. The receptors originated from a woman in her 30s in good health.

The chain combines TRBV11-2 with TRBJ2-7; TRBD2 matches 9 bases. The CDR3 spans 16 residues. V lost 5 bases, J lost 8 bases, and 16 bases stayed unmatched. Germline V gene lookup returns CDR1 SGHAT and CDR2 FQNNGV. Written as DNA, the CDR3 is TGTGCCAGCAGCCCCCGACTAGCGGTCCCTTGGAGGAAGCAGTACTTC. Encoded protein: CASSPRLAVPWRKQYF.

V gene TRBV18 combines with J gene TRBJ2-3, with 7 bases aligning to TRBD2. This CDR3 contains 15 residues. Germline-derived CDR1 and CDR2 are KGHSH and LQKENI. The V gene end was trimmed by 4 bases and the J gene end by 3 bases; junction bases not matched to a gene: 7. The CDR3 DNA sequence: TGTGCCAGCTCACAAGGAACTAGCGAGACAGATACGCAGTATTTT. Translating it yields CASSQGTSETDTQYF. The full variable domain, its missing parts supplied by reference TRBV18 and TRBJ2-3, is NAGVMQNPRHLVRRRGQEARLRCSPMKGHSHVYWYRQLPEEGLKFMVYLQKENIIDESGMPKERFSAEFPKEGPSILRIQQVVRGDSAAYFCASSQGTSETDTQYFGPGTRLTVL.

The chain joins TRBV7-6 to TRBJ2-5, with D unresolved. The DNA end is more similar to TRBJ2-7, so the J call may be wrong. The CDR3 totals 14 residues. In germline, CDR1 is SGHVS, CDR2 FNYEAQ. CDR3 coding DNA: TGTGCCAGCAGCTTAGCCCCGGAGTCTAACGAGCAGTACTTC. It encodes CASSLAPESNEQYF.